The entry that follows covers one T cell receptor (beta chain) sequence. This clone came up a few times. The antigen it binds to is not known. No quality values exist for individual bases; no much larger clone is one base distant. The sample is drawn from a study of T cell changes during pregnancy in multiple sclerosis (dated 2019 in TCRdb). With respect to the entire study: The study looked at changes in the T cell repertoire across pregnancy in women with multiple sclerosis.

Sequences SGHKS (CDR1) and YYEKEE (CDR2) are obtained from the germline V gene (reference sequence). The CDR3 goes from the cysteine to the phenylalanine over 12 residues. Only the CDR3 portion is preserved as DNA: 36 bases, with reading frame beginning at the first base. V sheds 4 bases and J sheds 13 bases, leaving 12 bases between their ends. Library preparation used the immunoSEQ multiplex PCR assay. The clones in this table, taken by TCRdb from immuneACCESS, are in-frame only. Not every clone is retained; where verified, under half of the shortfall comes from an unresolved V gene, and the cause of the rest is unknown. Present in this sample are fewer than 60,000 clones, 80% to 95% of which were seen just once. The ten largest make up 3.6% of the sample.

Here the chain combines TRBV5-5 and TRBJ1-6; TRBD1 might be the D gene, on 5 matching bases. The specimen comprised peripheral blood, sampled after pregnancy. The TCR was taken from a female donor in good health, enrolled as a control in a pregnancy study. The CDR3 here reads CASSTPSGPLHF. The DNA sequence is TGTGCCAGCAGCACTCCGTCAGGGCCCCTCCACTTT. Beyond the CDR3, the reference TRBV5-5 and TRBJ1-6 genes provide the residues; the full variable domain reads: DAGVTQSPTHLIKTRGQQVTLRCSPISGHKSVSWYQQVLGQGPQFIFQYYEKEERGRGNFPDRFSARQFPNYSSELNVNALLLGDSALYLCASSTPSGPLHFGNGTRLTVT.